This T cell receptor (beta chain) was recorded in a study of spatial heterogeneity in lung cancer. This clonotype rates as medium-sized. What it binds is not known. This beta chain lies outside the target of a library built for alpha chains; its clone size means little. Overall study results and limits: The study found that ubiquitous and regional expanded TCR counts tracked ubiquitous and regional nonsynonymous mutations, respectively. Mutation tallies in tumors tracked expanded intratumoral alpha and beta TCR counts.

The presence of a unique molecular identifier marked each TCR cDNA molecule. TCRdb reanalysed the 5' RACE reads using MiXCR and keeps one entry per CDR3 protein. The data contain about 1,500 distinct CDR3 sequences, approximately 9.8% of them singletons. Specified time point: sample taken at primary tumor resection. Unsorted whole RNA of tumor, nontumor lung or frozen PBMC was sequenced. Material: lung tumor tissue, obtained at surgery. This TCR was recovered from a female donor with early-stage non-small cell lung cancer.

In DNA form, the CDR3 reads TGCGCCAGCAGCTATAGACTAGCGGGGTACGAGACCCAGTACTTC. The encoded protein is CASSYRLAGYETQYF. The rearrangement uses TRBV5-1 and TRBJ2-5; the match to TRBD2 covers 11 bases. From germline, CDR1 is SGHRS and CDR2 YFSETQ. The J segment lost 5 bases and the V segment lost 3 bases, leaving 6 bases of the junction unmatched. The CDR3 length is 15 residues. The whole variable domain, remainder taken from reference TRBV5-1 and TRBJ2-5, is KAGVTQTPRYLIKTRGQQVTLSCSPISGHRSVSWYQQTPGQGLQFLFEYFSETQRNKGNFPGRFSGRQFSNSRSEMNVSTLELGDSALYLCASSYRLAGYETQYFGPGTRLLVL.